What follows describes a single T cell receptor beta chain. What this receptor recognizes is not known. The input lacks base qualities; no much larger clone sits a single base away. Enrolling through a virtual design, the prospective study's participants ranged in age from roughly 18 to 90 years and lived across roughly 23 United States geographic areas. In the prospective study, cohorts were assigned on the basis of participant-reported clinical history obtained from a screening survey and a study questionnaire. Mobile phlebotomists in the prospective study collected whole blood, serum and a nasopharyngeal or oropharyngeal swab from every participant. Over an approximately 2-month period, participants in the prospective study had the option of providing additional blood draws and questionnaires. Before DNA extraction, prospective study blood samples were shipped either frozen or at room temperature.

Inclusive of the bounding cysteine and phenylalanine, the CDR3 is 17 residues long. Just the 51-base CDR3 DNA is kept, in frame starting at base 1. The entry originates in a study of blood T cell repertoires in COVID-19 (dated by TCRdb to about 2020). Describing the broader study: Collaborator samples came from the United States, Italy and Spain and covered acute and convalescent phases of COVID-19. The prospective study material was composed of cDNA or gDNA derived from T cells, B-cell-depleted T cells, or PBMCs. Deeply sampled blood TCRbeta repertoires from subjects exposed to, actively infected with, or recovered from COVID-19 were included in the dataset. The repertoires were released in a freely available public database intended as a resource for research on the immune response to SARS-CoV-2. The samples were drawn from two sources: the first 160 participants of the ongoing ImmuneRACE study, and 1,254 subjects contributed by 6 global collaborators. Nearly every sample came with metadata listing a de-identified subject ID, COVID-19 status, age in years and sex. HLA class I and class II types, where available, came from metadata supplied by the sample provider rather than from assay-based typing.

Overall study outcomes, separate from this receptor: How much clinical and demographic metadata was included differed by source and by participant, and the metadata was provided uncurated.

The immunoSEQ Assay, a bias-controlled multiplex PCR, was used to amplify TCRbeta CDR3 regions from genomic DNA. In the paper's pipeline: The number of nucleated cells in each sample was estimated from the amplification of reference gene primers within the assay. To quantify the absolute abundance of each unique TCRbeta CDR3 rearrangement, sequence reads were collapsed and filtered. For each sample, productive Simpson clonality was calculated as the square root of Simpson's diversity index across productive rearrangements. TCRdb obtained this table from immuneACCESS and retained in-frame rearrangements with V and J assigned. These tables miss some clones; where compared with another copy, unresolved V genes account for less than half of the shortfall, and the remainder is unexplained. The V and J calls and clone size are taken from that table; D and trimming were inferred from the DNA. Across this sample there are approximately 200,000 clones, with roughly 80% seen only once. Roughly 1.3% of the sample lies in the top ten.

The sequencing input was PBMCs or T cells enriched from blood (not recorded which). The TCR originated in a middle-aged woman with acute COVID-19. In this chain, TRBV21-1 is recombined with TRBJ2-1; TRBD2 is the table's D call and was not checked against the DNA. TRBV21-1 is a documented pseudogene. Here is the DNA: TGTGCCAGCAGCACGCTCGGGAGAGCGGGACTATTTAGTGAGCAGTTCTTC. Translated, this gives CASSTLGRAGLFSEQFF.